Listed here is a single TCR beta chain. Its antigen is unidentified. After removal of 6 bases from V and 7 bases from J, the junction contained 6 bases not matched to a gene. This CDR3 spans 14 amino acids. Germline V lookup: CDR1 MNHNY, CDR2 SVGAGI (reference sequence). This specimen belongs to a study of shared clonotypes between healthy human individuals. Study at large: Each donor's CD8 memory used one plate, CD8 naive two, each CD4 subset three. Study-level points and caveats: Rarefaction revealed incomplete sorted-subset sequencing despite large depth. What naive subsets generally showed was a larger estimated richness than memory subsets showed. Compared with clonotypes that all four donors shared, non-shared clonotypes had lower generation probabilities.

Profiling relied on immunoSEQ multiplex PCR, and the TCRdb table lists in-frame clones only, not all of them. The sample has some 1,600,000 clones, 95% to 99% seen once. Sequenced sample: naive CD4+ T cells sorted from blood. Subset indicated: CD45RA+ positively selected. This TCR was recovered from a man aged 25-45 years in good health. The chain has TRBV6-6 and TRBJ1-4; 9 bases line up with TRBD1. As DNA, the CDR3 is TGTGCCAGCAGACCACAGGGGGCTGTTGAAAAACTGTTTTTT. As protein: CASRPQGAVEKLFF.